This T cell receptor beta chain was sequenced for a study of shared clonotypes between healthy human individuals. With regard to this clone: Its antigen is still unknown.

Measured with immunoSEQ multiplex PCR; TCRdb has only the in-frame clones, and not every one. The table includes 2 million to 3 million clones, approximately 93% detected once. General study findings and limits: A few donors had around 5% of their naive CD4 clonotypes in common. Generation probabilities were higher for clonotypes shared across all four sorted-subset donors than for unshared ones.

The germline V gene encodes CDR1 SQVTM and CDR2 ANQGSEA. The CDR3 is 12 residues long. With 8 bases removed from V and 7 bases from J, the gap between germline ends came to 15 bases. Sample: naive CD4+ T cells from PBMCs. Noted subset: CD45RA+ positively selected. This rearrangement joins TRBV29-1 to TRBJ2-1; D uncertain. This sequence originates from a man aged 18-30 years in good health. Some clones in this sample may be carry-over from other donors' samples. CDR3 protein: CSTERSPNEQFF. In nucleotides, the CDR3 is TGCAGCACGGAGAGGTCGCCTAATGAGCAGTTCTTC.